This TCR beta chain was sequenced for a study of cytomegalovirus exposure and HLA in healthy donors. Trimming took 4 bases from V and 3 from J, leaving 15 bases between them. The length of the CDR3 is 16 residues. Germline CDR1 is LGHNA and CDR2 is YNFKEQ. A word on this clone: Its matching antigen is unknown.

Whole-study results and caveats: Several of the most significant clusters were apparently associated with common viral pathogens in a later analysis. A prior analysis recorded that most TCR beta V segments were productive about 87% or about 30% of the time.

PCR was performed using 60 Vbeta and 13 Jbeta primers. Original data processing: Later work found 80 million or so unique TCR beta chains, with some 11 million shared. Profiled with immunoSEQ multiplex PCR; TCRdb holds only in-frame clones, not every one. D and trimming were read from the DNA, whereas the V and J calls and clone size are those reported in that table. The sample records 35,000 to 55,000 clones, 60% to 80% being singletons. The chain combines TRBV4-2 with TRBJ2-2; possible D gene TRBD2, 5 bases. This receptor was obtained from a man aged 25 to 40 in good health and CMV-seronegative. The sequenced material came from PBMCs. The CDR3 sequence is CASSPSGFVDTGELFF. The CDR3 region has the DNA TGTGCCAGCAGCCCAAGCGGTTTTGTGGACACCGGGGAGCTGTTTTTT.